This T cell receptor (beta chain) comes out of a study of T-cell memory formation after mild COVID-19. One entry per CDR3 protein, called by TCRdb with MiXCR from the 5' RACE reads. The sample carries about 200,000 distinct CDR3 sequences, 15% to 20% recorded once. Trimming at V came to 5 bases and at J to 4 bases, leaving 5 bases not matched to a gene. The CDR3 contains 14 residues. CDR1 and CDR2 from the germline V gene are SGHTA and FQGNSA. The V and J genes are TRBV7-2 and TRBJ1-2; 9 bases match TRBD1. The clonotype originates from an adult woman who had mild COVID-19 (a few samples of this study predate the infection). Cell type and time point are not known. The sample was PBMCs or a T cell subset sorted from them (not recorded which). The CDR3: CASSLDRGSYGYTF. The CDR3, as DNA: TGTGCCAGCAGCCTGGACAGGGGCAGCTATGGCTACACCTTC.